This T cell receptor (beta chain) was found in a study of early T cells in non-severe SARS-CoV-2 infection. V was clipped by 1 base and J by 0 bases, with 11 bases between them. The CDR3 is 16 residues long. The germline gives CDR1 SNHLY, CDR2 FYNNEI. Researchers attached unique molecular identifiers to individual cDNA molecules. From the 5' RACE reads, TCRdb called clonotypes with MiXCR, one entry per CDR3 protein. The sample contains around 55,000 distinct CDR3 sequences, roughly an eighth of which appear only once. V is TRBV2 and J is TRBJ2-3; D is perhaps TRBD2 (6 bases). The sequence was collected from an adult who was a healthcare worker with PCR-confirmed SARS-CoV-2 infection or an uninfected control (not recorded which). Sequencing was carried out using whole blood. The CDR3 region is CASSEDEGLSTDTQYF. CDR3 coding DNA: TGTGCCAGCAGTGAAGACGAGGGACTTAGCACAGATACGCAGTATTTT.